This record covers a single T cell receptor (beta chain). In the source study's methods: Nucleated cell counts were estimated from reference gene primer amplification. Clones were sequenced by immunoSEQ multiplex PCR, and TCRdb holds only the in-frame ones, with some missing. V and J calls plus clone size are reproduced from that table; the DNA served to infer D and trimming. This table has about 40,000 clones, roughly 87% appearing once. This sample stems from a study of blood T cell repertoires in COVID-19. Trimming removed 7 bases from V and 2 bases from J; junction bases left unmatched: 4. This CDR3 is 14 amino acids long. CDR1 SNHLY and CDR2 FYNNEI come from the germline V gene.

Input material: peripheral blood. The clonotype was recovered from a woman over 75 with active COVID-19. The chain uses TRBV2 and TRBJ2-7, with 11 positions matching TRBD1. This chain's CDR3 is CASTRDRGAYEQYF. DNA of the CDR3: TGTGCCAGCACTAGGGACAGGGGGGCCTACGAGCAGTACTTC.